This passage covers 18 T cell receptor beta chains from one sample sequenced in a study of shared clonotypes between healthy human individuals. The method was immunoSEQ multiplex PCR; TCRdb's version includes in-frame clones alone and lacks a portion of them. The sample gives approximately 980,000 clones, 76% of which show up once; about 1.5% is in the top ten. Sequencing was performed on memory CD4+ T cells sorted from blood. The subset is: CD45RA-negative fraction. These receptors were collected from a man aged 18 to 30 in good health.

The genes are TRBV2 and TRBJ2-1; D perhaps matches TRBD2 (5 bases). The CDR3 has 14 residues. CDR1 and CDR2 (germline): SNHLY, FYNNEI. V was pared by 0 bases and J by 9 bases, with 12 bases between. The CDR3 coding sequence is TGTGCCAGCAGTGAAGCGCTTCCCGAGGGTGAGCAGTTCTTC. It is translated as CASSEALPEGEQFF.

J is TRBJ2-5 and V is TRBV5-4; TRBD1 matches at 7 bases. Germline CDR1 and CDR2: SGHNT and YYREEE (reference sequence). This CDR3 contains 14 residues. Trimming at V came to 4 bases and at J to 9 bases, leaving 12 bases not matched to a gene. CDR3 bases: TGTGCCAGCAGCCTACGAGGGGGCGAGGACTCCCAGTACTTC. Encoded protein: CASSLRGGEDSQYF. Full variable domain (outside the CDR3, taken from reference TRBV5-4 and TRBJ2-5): ETGVTQSPTHLIKTRGQQVTLRCSSQSGHNTVSWYQQALGQGPQFIFQYYREEENGRGNFPPRFSGLQFPNYSSELNVNALELDDSALYLCASSLRGGEDSQYFGPGTRLLVL.

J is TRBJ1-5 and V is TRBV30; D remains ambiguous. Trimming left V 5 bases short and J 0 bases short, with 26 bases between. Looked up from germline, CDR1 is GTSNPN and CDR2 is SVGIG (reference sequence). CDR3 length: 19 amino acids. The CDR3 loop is CAWPIPLDPWEDSNQPQHF. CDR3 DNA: TGTGCCTGGCCTATTCCTTTGGACCCGTGGGAAGATAGCAATCAGCCCCAGCATTTT.

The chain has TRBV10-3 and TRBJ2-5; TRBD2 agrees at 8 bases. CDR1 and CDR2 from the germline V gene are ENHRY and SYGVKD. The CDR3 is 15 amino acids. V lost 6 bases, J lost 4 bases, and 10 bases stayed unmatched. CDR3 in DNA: TGTGCCATCAGCAGTAGCGGGGTGGGGCGAGAGACCCAGTACTTC. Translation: CAISSSGVGRETQYF.

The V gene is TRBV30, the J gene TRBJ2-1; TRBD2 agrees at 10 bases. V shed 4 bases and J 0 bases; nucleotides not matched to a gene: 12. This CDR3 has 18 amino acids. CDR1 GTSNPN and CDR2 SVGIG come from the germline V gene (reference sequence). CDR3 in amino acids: CAWNRRTSGTSSYNEQFF. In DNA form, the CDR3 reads TGTGCCTGGAACCGCCGGACTAGCGGAACGAGCTCCTACAATGAGCAGTTCTTC.

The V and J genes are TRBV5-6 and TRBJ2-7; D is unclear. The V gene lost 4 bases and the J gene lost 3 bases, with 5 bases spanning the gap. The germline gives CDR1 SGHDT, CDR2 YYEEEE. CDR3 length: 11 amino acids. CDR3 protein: CASSTNYEQYF. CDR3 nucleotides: TGTGCCAGCAGCACCAACTACGAGCAGTACTTC.

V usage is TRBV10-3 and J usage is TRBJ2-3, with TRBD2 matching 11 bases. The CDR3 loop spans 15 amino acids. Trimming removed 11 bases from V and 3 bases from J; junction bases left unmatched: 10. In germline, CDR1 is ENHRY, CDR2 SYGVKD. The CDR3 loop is CAVTGGTSGTDTQYF. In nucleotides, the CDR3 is TGTGCCGTTACAGGGGGGACTAGCGGTACAGATACGCAGTATTTT.

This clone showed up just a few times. CDR3 DNA: TGTGCCAGCTCACCCCCGGGACAGACGGGGTTAAAGCAGTACTTC. It encodes CASSPPGQTGLKQYF. The rearrangement uses TRBV18 and TRBJ2-7, with 7 nucleotides matching TRBD1. The ends lost 3 bases at V and 8 bases at J; junction bases unmatched: 13. Germline CDR1 KGHSH, CDR2 LQKENI. The CDR3 length is 15 residues. Using reference TRBV18 and TRBJ2-7 for the parts outside the CDR3, the full variable domain is NAGVMQNPRHLVRRRGQEARLRCSPMKGHSHVYWYRQLPEEGLKFMVYLQKENIIDESGMPKERFSAEFPKEGPSILRIQQVVRGDSAAYFCASSPPGQTGLKQYFGPGTRLTVT.

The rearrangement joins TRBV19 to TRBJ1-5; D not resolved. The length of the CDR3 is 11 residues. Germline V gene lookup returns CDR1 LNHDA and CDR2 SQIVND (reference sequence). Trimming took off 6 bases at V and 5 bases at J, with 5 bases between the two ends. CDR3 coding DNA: TGTGCCAGTAGGTCGTATCAGCCCCAGCATTTT. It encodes CASRSYQPQHF.

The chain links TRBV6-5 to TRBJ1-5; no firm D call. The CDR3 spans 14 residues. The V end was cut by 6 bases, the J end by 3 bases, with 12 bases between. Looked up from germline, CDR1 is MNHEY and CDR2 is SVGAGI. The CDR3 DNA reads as TGTGCCAGCAGAGAGGGAATTGACAATCAGCCCCAGCATTTT. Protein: CASREGIDNQPQHF.

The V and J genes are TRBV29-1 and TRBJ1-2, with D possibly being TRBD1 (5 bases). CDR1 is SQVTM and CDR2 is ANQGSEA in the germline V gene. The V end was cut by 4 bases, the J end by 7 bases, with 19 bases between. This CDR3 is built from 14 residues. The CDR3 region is CSVAPWGEGAGYTF. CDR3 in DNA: TGCAGCGTTGCCCCGTGGGGGGAAGGTGCTGGCTACACCTTC.

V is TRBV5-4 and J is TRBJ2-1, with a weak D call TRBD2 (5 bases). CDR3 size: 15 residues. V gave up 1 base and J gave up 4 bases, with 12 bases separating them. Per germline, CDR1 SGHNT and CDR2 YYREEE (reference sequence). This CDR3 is CASSLSGRKYNEQFF. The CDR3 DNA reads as TGTGCCAGCAGCTTGAGCGGACGAAAGTACAATGAGCAGTTCTTC.

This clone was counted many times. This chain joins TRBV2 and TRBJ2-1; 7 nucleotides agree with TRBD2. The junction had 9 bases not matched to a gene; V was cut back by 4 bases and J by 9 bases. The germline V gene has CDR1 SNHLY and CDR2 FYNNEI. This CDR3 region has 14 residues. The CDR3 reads CASSVGEGGAEQFF. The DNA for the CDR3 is TGTGCCAGCAGTGTGGGGGAGGGCGGAGCTGAGCAGTTCTTC. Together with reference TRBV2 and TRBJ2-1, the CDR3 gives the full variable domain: EPEVTQTPSHQVTQMGQEVILRCVPISNHLYFYWYRQILGQKVEFLVSFYNNEISEKSEIFDDQFSVERPDGSNFTLKIRSTKLEDSAMYFCASSVGEGGAEQFFGPGTRLTVL.

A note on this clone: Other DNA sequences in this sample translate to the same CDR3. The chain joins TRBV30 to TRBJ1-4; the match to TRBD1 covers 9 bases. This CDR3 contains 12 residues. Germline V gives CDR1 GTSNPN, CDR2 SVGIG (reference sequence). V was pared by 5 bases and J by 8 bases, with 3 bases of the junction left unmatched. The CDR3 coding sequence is TGTGCCTGGTCAACAGGGGGCGAAAAACTGTTTTTT. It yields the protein CAWSTGGEKLFF.

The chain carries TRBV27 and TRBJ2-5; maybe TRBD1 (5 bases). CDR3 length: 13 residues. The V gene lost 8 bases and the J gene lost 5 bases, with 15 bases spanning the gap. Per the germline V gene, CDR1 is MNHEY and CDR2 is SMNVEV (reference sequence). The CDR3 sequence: CASSGREGETQYF. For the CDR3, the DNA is TGTGCCAGCTCGGGCAGGGAAGGGGAGACCCAGTACTTC.

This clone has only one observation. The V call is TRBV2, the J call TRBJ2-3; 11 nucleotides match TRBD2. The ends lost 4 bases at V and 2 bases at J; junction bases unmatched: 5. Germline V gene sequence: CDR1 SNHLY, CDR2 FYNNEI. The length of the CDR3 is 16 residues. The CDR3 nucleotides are TGTGCCAGCAGTGTAGCGGGAGGGAGGGCCACAGATACGCAGTATTTT. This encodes CASSVAGGRATDTQYF. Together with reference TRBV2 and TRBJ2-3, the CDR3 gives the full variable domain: EPEVTQTPSHQVTQMGQEVILRCVPISNHLYFYWYRQILGQKVEFLVSFYNNEISEKSEIFDDQFSVERPDGSNFTLKIRSTKLEDSAMYFCASSVAGGRATDTQYFGPGTRLTVL.

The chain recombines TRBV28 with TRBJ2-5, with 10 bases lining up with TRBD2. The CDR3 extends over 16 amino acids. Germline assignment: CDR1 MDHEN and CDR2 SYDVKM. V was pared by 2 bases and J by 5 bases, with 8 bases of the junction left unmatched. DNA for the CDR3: TGTGCCAGCAGTTTAATTGGCACTAGCGGGGTGGAGACCCAGTACTTC. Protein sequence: CASSLIGTSGVETQYF.

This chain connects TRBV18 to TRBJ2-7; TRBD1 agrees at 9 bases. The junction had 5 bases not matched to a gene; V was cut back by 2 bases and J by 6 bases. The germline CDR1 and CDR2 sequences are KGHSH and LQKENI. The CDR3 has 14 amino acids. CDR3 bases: TGTGCCAGCTCACCATTGACAGGGGGTAGCGAGCAGTACTTC. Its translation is CASSPLTGGSEQYF.